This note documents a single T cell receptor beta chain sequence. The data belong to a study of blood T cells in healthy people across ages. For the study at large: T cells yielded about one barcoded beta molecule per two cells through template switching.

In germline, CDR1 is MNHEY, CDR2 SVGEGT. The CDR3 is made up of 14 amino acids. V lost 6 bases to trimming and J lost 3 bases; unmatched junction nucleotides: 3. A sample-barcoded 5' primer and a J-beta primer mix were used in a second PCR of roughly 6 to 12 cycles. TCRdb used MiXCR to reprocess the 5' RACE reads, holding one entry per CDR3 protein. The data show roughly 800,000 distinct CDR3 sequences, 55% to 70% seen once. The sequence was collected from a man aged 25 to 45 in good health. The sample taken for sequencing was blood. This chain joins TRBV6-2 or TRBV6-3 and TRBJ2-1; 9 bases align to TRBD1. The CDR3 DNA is TGTGCCAGCAGCACGACAGGGGGCTACAATGAGCAGTTCTTC. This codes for CASSTTGGYNEQFF.